Listed below are T cell receptor beta chains from one sample, sequenced in a study of OX40 agonist ivuxolimab in advanced cancers. Measured with immunoSEQ multiplex PCR; TCRdb has only the in-frame clones, and not every one. This table has 40,000 to 55,000 clones, 88% appearing once. The sample consisted of CD4+ or CD8+ T cells sorted from blood, taken in a trial of the OX40 agonist ivuxolimab. These receptors were collected from an adult with an advanced solid tumor such as melanoma, head and neck, liver or kidney cancer. The CDR3 runs from the conserved cysteine through the conserved F or W. D genes are given only for firm matches. The size of a clone is reported for some rows only, either as once, few or many, or as a class for expanded clones.

v_gene: TRBV25-1; j_gene: TRBJ2-5; d_gene: TRBD1; abundance: .; CDR3aa: CASSLRSRDRETQYF; CDR3nt: TGTGCCAGCAGTCTCCGTTCCCGGGACAGAGAGACCCAGTACTTC
v_gene: TRBV6-5; j_gene: TRBJ1-2; d_gene: .; abundance: few; CDR3aa: CASSVQGLRGYTF; CDR3nt: TGTGCCAGCAGTGTACAGGGTCTAAGAGGCTACACCTTC
v_gene: TRBV7-2; j_gene: TRBJ1-5; d_gene: .; abundance: .; CDR3aa: CASSLRSGSSNQPQHF; CDR3nt: TGTGCCAGCAGCCTCAGGTCGGGCTCTAGCAATCAGCCCCAGCATTTT
v_gene: TRBV7-9; j_gene: TRBJ2-5; d_gene: .; abundance: .; CDR3aa: CASSFNSQETQYF; CDR3nt: TGTGCCAGCAGCTTCAACTCCCAAGAGACCCAGTACTTC
v_gene: TRBV7-9; j_gene: TRBJ2-7; d_gene: .; abundance: .; CDR3aa: CASSASSYEQYF; CDR3nt: TGTGCCAGCAGCGCCAGCTCCTACGAGCAGTACTTC
v_gene: TRBV30; j_gene: TRBJ2-2; d_gene: .; abundance: .; CDR3aa: CASDPSGTGELFF; CDR3nt: TGTGCCTCGGACCCCTCGGGCACCGGGGAGCTGTTTTTT
v_gene: TRBV6-5; j_gene: TRBJ2-5; d_gene: .; abundance: .; CDR3aa: CASSHQETQYF; CDR3nt: TGTGCCAGCAGTCACCAAGAGACCCAGTACTTC
v_gene: TRBV2; j_gene: TRBJ2-3; d_gene: .; abundance: once; CDR3aa: CASSESGTQYF; CDR3nt: TGTGCCAGCAGTGAATCGGGTACGCAGTATTTT
v_gene: TRBV7-3; j_gene: TRBJ1-3; d_gene: .; abundance: .; CDR3aa: CASSVRKGASGGNTIYF; CDR3nt: TGTGCCAGCAGCGTACGAAAAGGGGCCTCGGGTGGAAACACCATATATTTT
v_gene: TRBV18; j_gene: TRBJ1-1; d_gene: TRBD1; abundance: .; CDR3aa: CASSPRVLRTGGTEAFF; CDR3nt: TGTGCCAGCTCACCTCGCGTCCTGAGGACAGGGGGCACTGAAGCTTTCTTT
v_gene: TRBV6-1; j_gene: TRBJ2-7; d_gene: TRBD1; abundance: .; CDR3aa: CASSEVGQADEQYF; CDR3nt: TGTGCCAGCAGTGAAGTTGGACAGGCCGACGAGCAGTACTTC
v_gene: TRBV28; j_gene: TRBJ2-4; d_gene: .; abundance: .; CDR3aa: CASTGGGENIQYF; CDR3nt: TGTGCCAGCACTGGGGGAGGAGAAAACATTCAGTACTTC